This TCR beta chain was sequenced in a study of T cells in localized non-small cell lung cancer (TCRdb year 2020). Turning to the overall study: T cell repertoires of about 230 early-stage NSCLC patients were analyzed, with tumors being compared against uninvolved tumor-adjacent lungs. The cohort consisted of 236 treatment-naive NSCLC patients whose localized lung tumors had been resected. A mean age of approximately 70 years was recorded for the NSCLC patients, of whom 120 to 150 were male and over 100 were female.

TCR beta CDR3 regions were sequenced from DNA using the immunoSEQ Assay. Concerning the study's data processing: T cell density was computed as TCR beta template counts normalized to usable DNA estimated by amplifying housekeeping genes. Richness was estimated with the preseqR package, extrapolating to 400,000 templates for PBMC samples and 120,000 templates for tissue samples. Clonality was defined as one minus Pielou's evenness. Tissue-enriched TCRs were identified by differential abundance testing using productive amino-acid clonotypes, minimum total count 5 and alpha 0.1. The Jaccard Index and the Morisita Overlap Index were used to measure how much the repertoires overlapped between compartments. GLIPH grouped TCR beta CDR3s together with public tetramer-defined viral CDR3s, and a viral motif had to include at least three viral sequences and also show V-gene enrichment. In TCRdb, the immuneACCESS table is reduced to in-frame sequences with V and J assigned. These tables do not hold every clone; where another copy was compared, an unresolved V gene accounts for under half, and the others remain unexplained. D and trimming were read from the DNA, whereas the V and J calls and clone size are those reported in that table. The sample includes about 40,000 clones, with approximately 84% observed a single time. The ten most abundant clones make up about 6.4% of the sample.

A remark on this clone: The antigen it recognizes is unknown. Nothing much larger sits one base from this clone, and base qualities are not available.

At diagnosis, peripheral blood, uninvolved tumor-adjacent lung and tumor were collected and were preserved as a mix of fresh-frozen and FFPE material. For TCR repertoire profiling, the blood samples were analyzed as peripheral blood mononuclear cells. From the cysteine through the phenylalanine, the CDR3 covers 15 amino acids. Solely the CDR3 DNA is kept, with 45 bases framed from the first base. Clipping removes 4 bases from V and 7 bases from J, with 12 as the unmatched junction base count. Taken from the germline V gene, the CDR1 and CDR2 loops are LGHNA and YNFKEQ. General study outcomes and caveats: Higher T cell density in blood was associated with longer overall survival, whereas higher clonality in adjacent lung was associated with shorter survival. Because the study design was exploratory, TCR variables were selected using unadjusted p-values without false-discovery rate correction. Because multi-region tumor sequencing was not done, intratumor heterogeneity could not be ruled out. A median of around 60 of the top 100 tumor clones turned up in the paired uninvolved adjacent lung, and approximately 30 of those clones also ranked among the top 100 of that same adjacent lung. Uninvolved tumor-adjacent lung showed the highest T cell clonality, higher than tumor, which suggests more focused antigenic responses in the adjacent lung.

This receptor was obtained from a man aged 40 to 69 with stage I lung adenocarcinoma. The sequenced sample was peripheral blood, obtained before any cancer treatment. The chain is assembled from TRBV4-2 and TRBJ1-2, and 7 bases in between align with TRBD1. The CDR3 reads CASSRTTGIEGGYTF. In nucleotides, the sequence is TGTGCCAGCAGCCGAACGACAGGGATAGAAGGTGGCTACACCTTC.